This passage covers 5 T cell receptor beta chains from one sample sequenced in a study of blood T cell repertoires in COVID-19. Clones were read by immunoSEQ multiplex PCR, and TCRdb kept only the in-frame ones, dropping some. The table shows about 180,000 clones, with around 87% occurring only once. Sequenced sample: peripheral blood. These receptors came from a man aged 35 to 55 with active or convalescent COVID-19.

The V call is TRBV6-1, the J call TRBJ1-5, with TRBD1 identical over 8 bases. The CDR3 consists of 16 residues. V lost 4 bases and J lost 2; bases outside the gene matches: 7. Germline assignment: CDR1 MNHNS and CDR2 SASEGT. The CDR3: CASSVGGGQGNQPQHF. The CDR3 nucleotides read TGTGCCAGCAGTGTGGGTGGGGGACAGGGCAATCAGCCCCAGCATTTT.

The CDR3 sequence: CATSRVGGENIQYF. The CDR3 coding sequence is TGTGCCACCAGCAGAGTCGGGGGGGAAAACATTCAGTACTTC. The chain couples TRBV15 to TRBJ2-4, with 8 bases aligning to TRBD2. Germline V gene sequence: CDR1 LNHNV, CDR2 YYDKDF (reference sequence). The CDR3 contains 14 residues. V lost 1 base, J lost 5 bases, and 1 base stayed unmatched.

The gene calls are TRBV6-5 and TRBJ1-1, with TRBD1 matching 9 bases. The CDR3 contains 15 residues. Unmatched junction bases numbered 10, after V lost 6 bases and J lost 5 bases. CDR1 and CDR2 (germline): MNHEY, SVGAGI. DNA for the CDR3: TGTGCCAGCAGCCATCCCGGGACAGGGTTAACTGAAGCTTTCTTT. Translating it yields CASSHPGTGLTEAFF.

The chain is built from TRBV7-2 and TRBJ2-3; a weak D match, TRBD2 (7 bases). Germline CDR1 reads SGHTA; CDR2 reads FQGNSA. The CDR3 totals 15 residues. The germline V and J ends were trimmed by 9 bases and 3 bases, with 19 bases remaining between them. The CDR3 DNA reads as TGTGCCAGTCACGAGAGGGGGGGGCCGACAGATACGCAGTATTTT. Protein: CASHERGGPTDTQYF.

The CDR3 DNA reads TGTGCCACCAGCAGAGATTTACACCGGGGGACTGAAGCTTTCTTT. This translates into CATSRDLHRGTEAFF. This rearrangement joins TRBV15 to TRBJ1-1; possibly TRBD1 for D (5 bases). Trimming removed 0 bases at V and 5 bases at J, with 13 bases between. The CDR3 loop spans 15 amino acids. Per germline, CDR1 LNHNV and CDR2 YYDKDF (reference sequence).